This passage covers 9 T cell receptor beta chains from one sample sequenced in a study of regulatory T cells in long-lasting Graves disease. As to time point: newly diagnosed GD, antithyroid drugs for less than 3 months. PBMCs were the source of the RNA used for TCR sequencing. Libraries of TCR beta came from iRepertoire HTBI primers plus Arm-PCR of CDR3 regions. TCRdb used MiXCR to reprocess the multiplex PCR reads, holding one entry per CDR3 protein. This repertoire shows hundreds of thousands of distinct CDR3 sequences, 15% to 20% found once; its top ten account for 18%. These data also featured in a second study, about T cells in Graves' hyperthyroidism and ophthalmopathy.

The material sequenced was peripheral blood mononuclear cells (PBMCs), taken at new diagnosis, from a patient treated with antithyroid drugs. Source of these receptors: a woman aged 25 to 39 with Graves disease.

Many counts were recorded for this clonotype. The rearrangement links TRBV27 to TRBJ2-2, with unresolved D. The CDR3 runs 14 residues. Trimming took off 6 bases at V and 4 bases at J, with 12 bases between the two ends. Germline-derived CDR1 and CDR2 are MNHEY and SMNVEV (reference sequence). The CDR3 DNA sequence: TGTGCCAGCAGAAAAGACATCTCCACCGGGGAGCTGTTTTTT. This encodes CASRKDISTGELFF.

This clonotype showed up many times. CDR3 bases: TGTGCCAGCAGTTTGATAGGGGCCGAGCAGTACTTC. It yields the protein CASSLIGAEQYF. V usage is TRBV28 and J usage is TRBJ2-7, with D maybe TRBD1 (5 bases). The CDR3 length is 12 residues. Germline CDR1 is MDHEN and CDR2 is SYDVKM. Trimming cost V 3 bases and J 6 bases, with 9 bases left between them.

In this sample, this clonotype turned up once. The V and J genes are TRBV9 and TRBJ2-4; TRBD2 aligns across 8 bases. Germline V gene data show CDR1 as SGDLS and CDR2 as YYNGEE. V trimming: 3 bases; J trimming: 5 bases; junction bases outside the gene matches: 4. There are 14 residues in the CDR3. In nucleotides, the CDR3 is TGTGCCAGCAGCGGGGAGCGGGAGCAAAACATTCAGTACTTC. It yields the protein CASSGEREQNIQYF.

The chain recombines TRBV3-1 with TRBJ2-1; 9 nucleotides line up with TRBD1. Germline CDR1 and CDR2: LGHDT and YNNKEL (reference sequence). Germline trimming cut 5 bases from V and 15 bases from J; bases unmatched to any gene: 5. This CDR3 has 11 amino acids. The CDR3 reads CASSYRGRGFF. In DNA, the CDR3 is TGTGCCAGCAGCTACAGGGGGCGCGGGTTCTTC.

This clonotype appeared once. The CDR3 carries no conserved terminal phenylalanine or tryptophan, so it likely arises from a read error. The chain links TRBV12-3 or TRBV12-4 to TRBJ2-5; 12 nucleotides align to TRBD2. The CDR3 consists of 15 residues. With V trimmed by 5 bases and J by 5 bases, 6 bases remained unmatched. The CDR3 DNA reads TGTGCCAGCAGTCCGGCCGGGACTAGCGGGGAGACCCAGTACTTA. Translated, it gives CASSPAGTSGETQYL.

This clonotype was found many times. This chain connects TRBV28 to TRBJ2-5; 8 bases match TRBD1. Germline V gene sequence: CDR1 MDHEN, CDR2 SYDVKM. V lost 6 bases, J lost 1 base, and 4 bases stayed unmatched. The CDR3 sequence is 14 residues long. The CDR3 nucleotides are TGTGCCAGCAGATTGCAGGGGGCCCAAGAGACCCAGTACTTC. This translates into CASRLQGAQETQYF.

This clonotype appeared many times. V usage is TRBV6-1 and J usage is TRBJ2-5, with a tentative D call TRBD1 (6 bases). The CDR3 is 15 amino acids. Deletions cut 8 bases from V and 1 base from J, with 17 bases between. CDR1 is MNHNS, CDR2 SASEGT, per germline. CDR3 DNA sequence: TGTGCCAGCGCCGACACAGGGCTTCTCCAAGAGACCCAGTACTTC. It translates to CASADTGLLQETQYF.

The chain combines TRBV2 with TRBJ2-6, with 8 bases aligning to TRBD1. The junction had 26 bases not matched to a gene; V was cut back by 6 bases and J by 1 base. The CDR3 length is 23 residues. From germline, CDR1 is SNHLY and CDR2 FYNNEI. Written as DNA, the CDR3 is TGTGCCAGCAGCAGGCCAGACAGGGGATTAGTTAATCCCCCCCAGTCTGGGGCCAACGTCCTGACTTTC. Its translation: CASSRPDRGLVNPPQSGANVLTF.

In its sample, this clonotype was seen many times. CDR3 protein: CASGRQGAAGELFF. CDR3 sequence (DNA): TGTGCTAGTGGTCGTCAGGGGGCAGCAGGGGAGCTGTTTTTT. V is TRBV12-5 and J is TRBJ2-2; TRBD1 aligns across 8 bases. From germline, CDR1 is LGHNT and CDR2 FRNRAP. This CDR3 has 14 amino acids. V shed 5 bases and J 8 bases; nucleotides not matched to a gene: 7. The variable domain in full, with the rest retrieved from reference TRBV12-5 and TRBJ2-2, is DARVTQTPRHKVTEMGQEVTMRCQPILGHNTVFWYRQTMMQGLELLAYFRNRAPLDDSGMPKDRFSAEMPDATLATLKIQPSEPRDSAVYFCASGRQGAAGELFFGEGSRLTVL.